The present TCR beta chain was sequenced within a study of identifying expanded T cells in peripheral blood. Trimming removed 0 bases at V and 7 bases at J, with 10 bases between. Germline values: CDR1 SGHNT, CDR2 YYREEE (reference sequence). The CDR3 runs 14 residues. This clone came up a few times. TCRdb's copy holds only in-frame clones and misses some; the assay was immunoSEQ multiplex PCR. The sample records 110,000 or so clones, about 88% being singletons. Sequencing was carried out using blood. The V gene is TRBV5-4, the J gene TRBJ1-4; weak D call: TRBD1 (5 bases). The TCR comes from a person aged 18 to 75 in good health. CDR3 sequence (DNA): TGTGCCAGCAGCTTGGGGGCAGGGACTGAAAAACTGTTTTTT. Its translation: CASSLGAGTEKLFF.